Detailed here is one TCR beta chain. The antigen is not known. The sample is drawn from a study of T cells expressing NK-cell markers. Study in general: The study drew TCR beta repertoires from sorted CD3+CD56+NKG2C+, CD3+CD56+NKG2C- and CD3+CD56-NKG2C+ T cells. The study's findings and limits: A range of about 1.0-8% of CD8+ T cells consisted of dominant NKG2C+ clonotypes in several donors. The CD3+CD56-NKG2C+ fraction of a handful of donors was also led by these clonotypes. Certain NKG2C+ T cell clones were expanded, and their HCMV specificity remained unclear.

TCRdb reprocessed the 5' RACE reads; each CDR3 protein has one entry and no DNA is given. The listing records 350,000 to 450,000 distinct CDR3 sequences. This TCR derives from a man aged 18-69 years in good health. Sequencing used blood T cells: a sorted CD56 or NKG2C T cell subset, CD4+ or CD8+ T cells, or bulk PBMC T cells (not recorded which).

The CDR3 sequence is CASSLGQGPEQPQHF. This sequence joins TRBV5-1 and TRBJ1-5; the D call from TCRdb, TRBD1, cannot be confirmed without DNA. The CDR3 is 15 amino acids. Germline V gene sequence: CDR1 SGHRS, CDR2 YFSETQ. Filled out from reference TRBV5-1 and TRBJ1-5, the complete variable domain reads KAGVTQTPRYLIKTRGQQVTLSCSPISGHRSVSWYQQTPGQGLQFLFEYFSETQRNKGNFPGRFSGRQFSNSRSEMNVSTLELGDSALYLCASSLGQGPEQPQHFGDGTRLSIL.